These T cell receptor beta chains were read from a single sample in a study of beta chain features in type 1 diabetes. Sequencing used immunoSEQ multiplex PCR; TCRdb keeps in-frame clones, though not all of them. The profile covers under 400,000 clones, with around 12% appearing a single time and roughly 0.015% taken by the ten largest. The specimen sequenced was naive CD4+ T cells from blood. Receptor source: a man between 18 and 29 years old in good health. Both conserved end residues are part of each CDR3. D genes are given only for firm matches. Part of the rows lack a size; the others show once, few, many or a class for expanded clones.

CDR3: CASSPSPGGYEQYF
DNA: TGTGCCAGCAGCCCCTCCCCCGGGGGCTACGAGCAGTACTTC
size: -
D: -
V: TRBV7-2
J: TRBJ2-7

CDR3: CASSLDTGPAPYEQYF
DNA: TGCGCCAGCAGCCTCGACACCGGTCCGGCACCCTACGAGCAGTACTTC
size: -
D: -
V: TRBV4-3
J: TRBJ2-7

CDR3: CAAGLFSVRGLQYF
DNA: TGTGCCGCCGGACTATTTAGTGTGCGCGGACTTCAGTACTTC
size: -
D: -
V: TRBV30
J: TRBJ2-4

CDR3: CASSTGTGGLKLFF
DNA: TGTGCCAGCAGCACCGGGACAGGGGGCTTAAAACTGTTTTTT
size: -
D: TRBD1
V: TRBV7-2
J: TRBJ1-4

CDR3: CASSPRVAGLTDTQYF
DNA: TGTGCCAGCAGCCCGAGGGTAGCGGGGTTGACAGATACGCAGTATTTT
size: many
D: TRBD2
V: TRBV5-4
J: TRBJ2-3

CDR3: CASSSVKTRDYHNEQFF
DNA: TGTGCCAGCAGCTCCGTCAAGACTAGAGACTACCACAATGAGCAGTTCTTC
size: -
D: -
V: TRBV7-9
J: TRBJ2-1

CDR3: CASSPRLAGTYEQYF
DNA: TGTGCCAGCAGCCCTCGACTAGCGGGGACCTACGAGCAGTACTTC
size: -
D: TRBD2
V: TRBV7-2
J: TRBJ2-7

CDR3: CASSFNRGYEQYF
DNA: TGTGCCAGCAGCTTCAACAGGGGCTACGAGCAGTACTTC
size: few
D: TRBD1
V: TRBV5-4
J: TRBJ2-7

CDR3: CASSPGTGGSYEQYF
DNA: TGTGCCAGCTCACCTGGGACAGGCGGATCCTACGAGCAGTACTTC
size: few
D: TRBD1
V: TRBV18
J: TRBJ2-7

CDR3: CASRRTGLYEKLFF
DNA: TGTGCCAGCAGAAGGACAGGGCTGTATGAAAAACTGTTTTTT
size: few
D: TRBD1
V: TRBV7-2
J: TRBJ1-4

CDR3: CASSTMAGGGSYNEQFF
DNA: TGTGCCAGCAGTACGATGGCGGGGGGGGGCTCCTACAATGAGCAGTTCTTC
size: once
D: TRBD2
V: TRBV7-3
J: TRBJ2-1

CDR3: CATSRDRVRGVRTDTQYF
DNA: TGTGCCACCAGCAGAGATCGAGTCAGGGGAGTGCGGACAGATACGCAGTATTTT
size: -
D: -
V: TRBV15
J: TRBJ2-3

CDR3: CASSLAAHSYEQYF
DNA: TGTGCCAGCAGCTTAGCAGCCCACAGCTACGAGCAGTACTTC
size: -
D: -
V: TRBV7-9
J: TRBJ2-7

CDR3: CASSGGQGAHETQYF
DNA: TGCGCCAGCAGCGGTGGACAGGGGGCTCATGAGACCCAGTACTTC
size: few
D: TRBD1
V: TRBV5-1
J: TRBJ2-5

CDR3: CASSYPQAHYGYTF
DNA: TGTGCCAGCAGTTACCCGCAGGCGCACTATGGCTACACCTTC
size: few
D: -
V: TRBV6-5
J: TRBJ1-2

CDR3: CASKDRSSYNSPLHF
DNA: TGTGCCAGCAAAGACAGGAGCTCCTATAATTCACCCCTCCACTTT
size: -
D: -
V: TRBV2
J: TRBJ1-6

CDR3: CASSSGLVRGTYEQYF
DNA: TGTGCCAGCAGCTCCGGGCTGGTCAGGGGAACCTACGAGCAGTACTTC
size: few
D: -
V: TRBV7-9
J: TRBJ2-7

CDR3: CASSLDRGSTYEQYF
DNA: TGCGCCAGCAGCTTGGATAGAGGGTCCACCTACGAGCAGTACTTC
size: -
D: -
V: TRBV5-1
J: TRBJ2-7

CDR3: CASSLQGAFTKAFF
DNA: TGTGCCAGCAGTTTACAGGGCGCGTTTACTAAAGCTTTCTTT
size: few
D: -
V: TRBV28
J: TRBJ1-1

CDR3: CASSQDTQRIYEQYF
DNA: TGCGCCAGCAGCCAAGACACGCAGCGAATATACGAGCAGTACTTC
size: few
D: -
V: TRBV4-3
J: TRBJ2-7

CDR3: CASSLATVQGEQFF
DNA: TGTGCCAGCAGCTTAGCTACAGTCCAGGGTGAGCAGTTCTTC
size: -
D: -
V: TRBV7-9
J: TRBJ2-1

CDR3: CASSDRAVPTGELFF
DNA: TGTGCCAGCAGTGACAGGGCCGTGCCCACCGGGGAGCTGTTTTTT
size: few
D: -
V: TRBV25-1
J: TRBJ2-2